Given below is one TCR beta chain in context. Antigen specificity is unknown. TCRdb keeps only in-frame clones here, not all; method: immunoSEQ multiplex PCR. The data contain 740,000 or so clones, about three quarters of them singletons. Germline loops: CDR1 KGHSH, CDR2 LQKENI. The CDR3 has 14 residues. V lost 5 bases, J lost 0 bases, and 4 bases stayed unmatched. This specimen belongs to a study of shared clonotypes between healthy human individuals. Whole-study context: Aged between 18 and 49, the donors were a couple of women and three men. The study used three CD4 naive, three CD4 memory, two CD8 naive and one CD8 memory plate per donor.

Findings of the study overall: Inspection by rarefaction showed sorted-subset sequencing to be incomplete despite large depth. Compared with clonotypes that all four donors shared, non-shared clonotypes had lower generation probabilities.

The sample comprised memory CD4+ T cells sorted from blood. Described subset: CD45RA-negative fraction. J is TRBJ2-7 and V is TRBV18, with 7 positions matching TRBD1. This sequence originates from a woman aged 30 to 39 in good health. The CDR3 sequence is CASSSDRTSYEQYF. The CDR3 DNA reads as TGTGCCAGCTCATCGGACAGGACCTCCTACGAGCAGTACTTC.